This TCR beta chain was found in a study of a mutant IDH1 vaccine in newly diagnosed glioma (dated by TCRdb to the early 2020s). About the full investigation: Patients were given eight vaccinations, in weeks 1, 3, 5, 7, 11, 15, 19 and 23, which matched visits V03 through V10. In the chemotherapy-containing groups, vaccination started alongside temozolomide cycles, whereas in patients who had radiotherapy alone it started 4-6 weeks after radiotherapy. Before enrollment, patients had received standard therapy of radiotherapy alone, temozolomide alone, or radiochemotherapy with temozolomide; most received the combination. Six visits were used for peripheral blood collection: V03 (baseline), V05, V07, V10, V12 and V13. The roughly 35 treated patients were around 62% male and 37.5% female, with a mean age of about 38 years. For exploratory analyses, roughly 25 treated patients had longitudinal TCRB deep sequencing done wherever samples were available. Overall study outcomes, separate from this receptor: No apparent relationship was observed between pseudoprogression and alterations in the top peripheral T cell clonotypes detected by TCRB sequencing. It was noted by the authors that analyses of patient blood samples could not be reproduced owing to sample limitations. Vaccine-induced immune responses across multiple MHC alleles were detected in 85% to 95% of patients. Selection of PBMC samples for TCRB deep sequencing was based on availability.

The library was produced with the immunoSEQ multiplex PCR assay. Rearranged TCR beta chain sequences were amplified with the hsTCRB Kit following the manufacturer's protocol. Sequencing of TCRB libraries was carried out on an Illumina MiSeq. As for the authors' bioinformatics: The proprietary platform of the kit vendor was used for demultiplexing, trimming and gene mapping. The clones in this table, taken by TCRdb from immuneACCESS, are in-frame only. Not every clone is retained; where verified, under half of the shortfall comes from an unresolved V gene, and the cause of the rest is unknown. From that table come the V and J calls and clone size; the DNA was used to work out D and trimming. Counted in this sample were tens of thousands of clones; about 80% of them appeared once. The ten largest clones take up 6.2% of the sample. The CDR3 measures 14 amino acids from cysteine to phenylalanine. The read is trimmed to its CDR3 DNA, 42 bases read in frame from base 1. Ends trimmed: V by 4 bases, J by 4 bases; bases unmatched to a gene: 5. CDR1 and CDR2 (LGHNA, YNFKEQ) derive from the germline V gene.

Note on this clone: This clone's antigen is unknown. Per-base qualities were not stored, and no clone one base away is much larger.

This sample's time point label indicates: week 23, last vaccination. Every vaccine dose consisted of 300 ug of a 20-mer mutant IDH1 peptide in Montanide, administered subcutaneously together with topical imiquimod. Newly diagnosed WHO grade 3 or 4 IDH1-mutant astrocytomas showing loss of nuclear ATRX were present in the donors. The samples were drawn from NOA16, a multicentre, single-arm, open-label phase I trial in Germany that tested a mutant IDH1 peptide vaccine in humans for the first time. Genomic DNA for TCRB sequencing was extracted from EDTA blood using the DNeasy Blood and Tissue Kit. Rearrangement joined TRBV4-2 to TRBJ2-5; 8 bases in between match TRBD1. The TCR sequence derives from a man aged 35 to 55 with glioma. This material consisted of PBMCs, taken from a glioma patient whose treatment included an IDH1 peptide vaccine. The sequence in DNA is TGTGCCAGCAGCCCTTCCGACAGGGGAGAGACCCAGTACTTC. This sequence encodes CASSPSDRGETQYF.